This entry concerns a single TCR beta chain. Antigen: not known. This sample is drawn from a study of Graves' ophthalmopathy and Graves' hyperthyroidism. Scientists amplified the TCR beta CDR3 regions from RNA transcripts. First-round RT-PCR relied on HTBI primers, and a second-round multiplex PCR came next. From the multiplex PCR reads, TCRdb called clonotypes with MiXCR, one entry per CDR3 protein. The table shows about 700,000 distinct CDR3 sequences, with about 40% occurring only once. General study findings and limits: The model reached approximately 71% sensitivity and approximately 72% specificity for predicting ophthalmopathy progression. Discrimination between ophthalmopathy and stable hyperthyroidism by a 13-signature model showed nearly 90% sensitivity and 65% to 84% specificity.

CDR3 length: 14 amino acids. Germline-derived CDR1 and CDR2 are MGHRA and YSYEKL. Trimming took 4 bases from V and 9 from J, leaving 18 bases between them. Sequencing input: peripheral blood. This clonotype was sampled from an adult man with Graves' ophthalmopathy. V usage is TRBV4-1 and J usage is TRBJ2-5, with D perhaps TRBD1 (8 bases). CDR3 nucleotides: TGCGCCAGCAGCCCGGGACAGGCGGGGGCCTCCCAGTACTTC. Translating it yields CASSPGQAGASQYF.